The sequence of this T cell receptor (beta chain) was determined in a study of shared clonotypes between healthy human individuals (dated by TCRdb to 2020 to 2021). General notes on the study: The cohort included three men and a couple of women between 18 and 49 years of age. For each donor, CD4 naive and CD4 memory were each given three plates, CD8 naive was given two plates, and CD8 memory was given one plate. To estimate repertoire size and how much clonotypes are shared between individuals, the study performed deep sequencing of blood TCR repertoires from five healthy adults. Libraries were prepared and TCR repertoires were sequenced by different laboratories using diverse techniques, in order to increase sequencing depth and limit assay-specific biases. Per donor, leukapheresis produced somewhere between about 0.9 and 9 billion PBMCs. What the study reported, not specific to this receptor: Sharing across several donors was observed for about 5% of naive CD4, 3.5% of naive CD8, roughly 2.4% of memory CD4, and roughly 0.4% of memory CD8 clonotypes. Because the study included a small number of donors, the genetic and exposure-history diversity represented was limited. Even with the large sequencing depth, rarefaction of the sorted-subset datasets indicated that sequencing was incomplete. Clonotypes shared by all four sorted-subset donors showed higher generation probabilities than non-shared clonotypes. Estimated clonotype richness was generally larger for naive than for memory subsets. Sampling was restricted to blood, and TCR repertoires in tissue are likely to differ from TCR repertoires in blood. Based on pairwise subsampling, the degree of clonotype sharing among donors was expected to be affected by sequencing depth.

CD8 naive samples consisted of CD45RO-negative cells that were positively selected for CCR7, yielding a CD45RA+CCR7+ population without TemRA cells. Donors were healthy HIV-negative adults with no recently reported acute infections or vaccinations. Only Caucasian adults living in Nashville, Tennessee, USA were represented among the donors. Blood was obtained by leukapheresis, after which PBMCs were separated by Ficoll-Histopaque density gradient centrifugation and cryopreserved in liquid nitrogen vapor phase. Analytical flow cytometry was used to check the purity and quantity of each magnetically sorted T cell population. Genomic DNA was isolated from every sorted fraction and measured by UV absorbance on a Nanodrop 2000c. CDR1 SQVTM and CDR2 ANQGSEA were looked up in the germline V gene. The CDR3 has 13 amino acids, counting the end cysteine and phenylalanine. Only the CDR3 DNA stays, 39 bases, in frame from base 1. V is trimmed back by 4 bases and J by 3 bases, and the junction contains 2 bases that no gene match accounts for.

On this clone itself: The antigen it recognizes is unknown. Base qualities are not at hand, and no much larger clone is one base apart.

Using the deep immunoSEQ assay, multiplex PCR amplified TCR CDR3 regions from genomic DNA. Extracted genomic DNA from each cell subset was spread evenly across all wells of several immunoSEQ 96-well plates, with each plate serving as a replicate. Each replicate PCR for sorted subsets received around 210 ng genomic DNA, equal to roughly 33,000 T cell genomes. Purified libraries were measured with a Qubit 3.0 fluorometer, size-checked on a Bioanalyzer 2100, and measured again with the KAPA Library Quantification kit. Each immunoSEQ 96-well plate was sequenced on its own single-read 150-cycle Illumina NextSeq 550 flow cell. The authors' pipeline ran thus. Because only junctional sequences without quality scores were contained in the immunoSEQ output, filtering matching that applied to full-length reads could not be performed. Sequences were annotated with PyIR, a Python wrapper for IgBLAST v1.9, using IMGT germline references to assign V/J genes and CDR3. Reads were removed for weak V/J assignments (E-value above 1e-6), missing CDR3, stop codons, out-of-frame junctions, or ambiguous translated residues. A V3J clonotype was defined by an identical inferred V gene, J gene, and CDR3 amino acid sequence. Percentage overlap between repertoires was calculated by dividing the number of shared unique clonotypes by the size of the smaller repertoire. Richness of each repertoire was evaluated using RTK rarefaction, the Chao1 estimator, and Recon v2.1 estimates of unobserved clonotypes. For all TCRbeta clonotypes obtained by the gDNA method from a few donors, generation probabilities were computed with OLGA. Here the immuneACCESS table is served through TCRdb, limited to in-frame sequences with V and J called. Missing clones are a known gap in these copies; in checked studies unresolved V genes cover under half, and the rest lacks a known reason. V, J and clone size are those of that table, while D and trimming were read from the DNA. Recorded for this sample are approximately 2,200,000 clones; roughly 91% of them occurred a single time. The leading ten clones occupy more than 1.5% of the sample.

The sequence came from a man aged 18 to 30 in good health. Some clones in this sample may be carry-over from other donors' samples. This sequence uses TRBV29-1 and TRBJ2-5, with 10 bases matching TRBD1. Sequences were obtained from naive CD8+ T cells from PBMCs. The cell subset or site tag for this specimen amounts to: CD45RA+CCR7+. The CDR3 region has the sequence CSVAGTGEETQYF. Read as DNA, the sequence is TGCAGCGTTGCCGGGACAGGGGAAGAGACCCAGTACTTC.